Sequencing of this T cell receptor beta chain was carried out in a study of blood T cell repertoires in COVID-19. In the study's own analysis: Reference gene primers were amplified, and this amplification served to estimate nucleated cell counts. The repertoire was sequenced with immunoSEQ multiplex PCR; TCRdb's copy has only in-frame clones and lacks some. V and J calls and clone size follow that table, whereas D and trimming were derived from the DNA. The sample yields 150,000 or so clones, less than 80% seen once. Germline V gene data show CDR1 as SGHRS and CDR2 as YFSETQ. V was cut by 2 bases and J by 4 bases, with 6 bases left in between. The CDR3 sequence is 12 residues long.

Specimen: peripheral blood. The clonotype was recovered from an elderly woman with active or convalescent COVID-19. V and J are TRBV5-1 and TRBJ1-1; no reliable D call. The CDR3 DNA reads TGCGCCAGCAGCTTAGAGGGCACTGAAGCTTTCTTT. This translates into CASSLEGTEAFF.